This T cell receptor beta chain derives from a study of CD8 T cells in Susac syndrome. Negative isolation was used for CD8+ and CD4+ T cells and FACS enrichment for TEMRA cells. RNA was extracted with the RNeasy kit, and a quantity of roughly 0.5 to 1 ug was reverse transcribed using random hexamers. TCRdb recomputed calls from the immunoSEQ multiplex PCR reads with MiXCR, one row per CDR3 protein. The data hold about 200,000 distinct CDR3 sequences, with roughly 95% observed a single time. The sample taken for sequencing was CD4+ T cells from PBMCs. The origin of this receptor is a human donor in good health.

CDR3 bases: TGCAGTGCTACACAGACAGGGTGGGGTCAGCCCCAGCATTTT. This gives the protein CSATQTGWGQPQHF. The chain employs TRBV20-1 and TRBJ1-5; 7 bases map to TRBD1. The CDR3 is made up of 14 amino acids. The V segment lost 4 bases and the J segment 6 bases; nucleotides outside the gene matches: 9. Germline CDR1 reads DFQATT; CDR2 reads SNEGSKA (reference sequence).